The T cell receptor (beta chain) described here comes from a study of T cell clones after liver transplantation. Study outcomes and limitations: Circulating graft-donor-reactive CD4 TCRbeta sequences fell significantly post-transplant in most of the 8 subjects. Low donor cell numbers restricted donor-reactive repertoire measurement in a couple of subjects.

This CDR3 has 11 residues. V gave up 1 base and J gave up 4 bases, with 1 base separating them. Germline V gene data show CDR1 as LGHNA and CDR2 as YSLEER. Libraries were prepared by immunoSEQ multiplex PCR; TCRdb keeps only in-frame clonotypes and omits some of them. The table has some 80,000 clones, around four fifths seen once. This clone was found a few times. The antigen is not known. The chain is built from TRBV4-3 and TRBJ1-1; D gene unclear. Here the sequenced sample was CD4+ T cells from blood, taken less than 50 months after liver transplant. This receptor was taken from a human patient who received a liver transplant. Some of the T cells may derive from the graft donor. This CDR3 is CASSQGTEAFF. The CDR3 region has the DNA TGCGCCAGCAGCCAAGGCACTGAAGCTTTCTTT.